The next 16 T cell receptor beta chains were all read from a single sample in a study of T cell repertoires in cytomegalovirus infection (dated by TCRdb to the late 2010s). Sequencing was carried out with an Illumina HiSeq 1500. In TCRdb, the public reads were trimmed at Q25 with fastp and aligned with MiXCR, with productive beta chains retained. Every CDR3 protein is listed once, alongside the most common genes and DNA of its rows. For this sample the table gives approximately 350,000 distinct CDR3 sequences, of which about 35% were detected only once. The ten most abundant clones make up roughly 12% of the sample. Sample treatment or condition, as interpreted from the label and publication: in vitro stimulation with specific CMV peptide epitopes to enrich CMV-specific T cells. No antigen is known for these receptors. Specimen: cultured PBMCs, collected from culture after CMV antigen stimulation. These receptor sequences come from a human donor in good health (CMV status not recorded). Some clones in this sample may be carry-over from other donors' samples.

The J gene is TRBJ1-1, the V gene TRBV20-1, with D perhaps matching TRBD1 (6 bases). V lost 0 bases and J 4 bases, leaving 12 bases between the germline ends. Germline V gives CDR1 DFQATT, CDR2 SNEGSKA (reference sequence). The CDR3 has 14 amino acids. The CDR3 nucleotides read TGCAGTGCTAGAGAAACAGGGCGAGGCACTGAAGCTTTCTTT. The encoded protein is CSARETGRGTEAFF.

This clonotype occurred a few times. The chain carries TRBV10-2 and TRBJ1-6; 9 bases are shared with TRBD1. Trimming cost V 3 bases and J 10 bases; bases outside gene matches: 7. The CDR3 covers 15 residues. The germline V gene has CDR1 WSHSY and CDR2 SAAADI. This CDR3 is CASSEQGAQNSPLHF. In DNA form, the CDR3 reads TGCGCCAGCAGTGAACAGGGGGCACAGAACTCACCCCTCCACTTT.

This clonotype was seen repeatedly, ten times or more. This chain joins TRBV7-2 and TRBJ1-3; 7 positions match TRBD1. Germline assignment: CDR1 SGHTA and CDR2 FQGNSA. The ends lost 5 bases at V and 1 base at J; junction bases unmatched: 2. The CDR3 spans 14 residues. This CDR3 reads CASSTTGSGNTIYF. As DNA, the CDR3 is TGTGCCAGCAGCACGACAGGGTCTGGAAACACCATATATTTT.

The chain is built from TRBV9 and TRBJ2-1, with D possibly being TRBD2 (5 bases). The germline V and J ends were trimmed by 1 base and 0 bases, with 8 bases remaining between them. This CDR3 contains 15 residues. Germline V gene data show CDR1 as SGDLS and CDR2 as YYNGEE. This chain's CDR3 is CASSVTGNSYNEQFF. The CDR3 DNA reads TGTGCCAGCAGCGTAACCGGGAACTCCTACAATGAGCAGTTCTTC.

This chain joins TRBV12-3 or TRBV12-4 and TRBJ1-2, with no clear D. The CDR3 is made up of 13 amino acids. Deletions cut 6 bases from V and 4 bases from J, with 12 bases between. The CDR3 reads CASSPLEGYGYTF. CDR3 DNA sequence: TGTGCCAGCAGCCCACTGGAGGGCTATGGCTACACCTTC.

This clonotype was counted between two and nine times. The gene calls are TRBV30 and TRBJ2-3, with D perhaps given as TRBD1 or TRBD2 (5 bases each). This CDR3 region has 15 residues. The germline V gene has CDR1 GTSNPN and CDR2 SVGIG (reference sequence). Trimming stripped 2 bases from V and 2 bases from J, with 14 bases between. DNA of the CDR3: TGTGCCTGGAGTCGTCCAGGGACCTTCACAGATACGCAGTATTTT. This codes for CAWSRPGTFTDTQYF. Combining the CDR3 with reference TRBV30 and TRBJ2-3 gives the whole variable domain SQTIHQWPATLVQPVGSPLSLECTVEGTSNPNLYWYRQAAGRGLQLLFYSVGIGQISSEVPQNLSASRPQDRQFILSSKKLLLSDSGFYLCAWSRPGTFTDTQYFGPGTRLTVL.

V gene TRBV24-1 combines with J gene TRBJ1-4, with 9 bases matching TRBD1. CDR1 is KGHDR and CDR2 is SFDVKD in the germline V gene. Trimming took 4 bases from V and 13 from J; bases not matched to a gene: 9. CDR3 size: 14 residues. CDR3 DNA: TGTGCCACCAGTGAATCGGGGACAGGGAATCGACTGTTTTTT. Its translation is CATSESGTGNRLFF.

The rearrangement uses TRBV19 and TRBJ1-6, with D maybe TRBD1 (6 bases). CDR3 length: 16 amino acids. Germline CDR1 is LNHDA and CDR2 is SQIVND (reference sequence). V lost 6 bases and J 7 bases, leaving 19 bases between the germline ends. The CDR3 loop reads CASRKGTPGANSPLHF. CDR3 DNA sequence: TGTGCCAGTAGGAAGGGGACACCCGGCGCAAATTCACCCCTCCACTTT.

The chain uses TRBV5-4 and TRBJ2-1; D is undetermined. The CDR3 extends over 11 amino acids. Trimming stripped 4 bases from V and 10 bases from J, with 9 bases between. CDR1 SGHNT and CDR2 YYREEE come from the germline V gene (reference sequence). The CDR3 region has the DNA TGTGCCAGCAGCCACTCGGTAGAGCAGTTCTTC. Amino acids: CASSHSVEQFF. Looking up the rest from reference TRBV5-4 and TRBJ2-1 gives the full variable domain: ETGVTQSPTHLIKTRGQQVTLRCSSQSGHNTVSWYQQALGQGPQFIFQYYREEENGRGNFPPRFSGLQFPNYSSELNVNALELDDSALYLCASSHSVEQFFGPGTRLTVL.

This clonotype appeared a few times. The chain carries TRBV4-3 and TRBJ1-5; D remains unclear. CDR3 length: 13 amino acids. V gave up 0 bases and J gave up 7 bases, with 7 bases separating them. Germline assignment: CDR1 LGHNA and CDR2 YSLEER. The CDR3 bases are TGCGCCAGCAGCCAAGATCCTGACCAGCCCCAGCATTTT. Translating gives CASSQDPDQPQHF.

V is TRBV19 and J is TRBJ2-1; D possibly corresponds to TRBD2 (5 bases). V gave up 6 bases and J gave up 8 bases, with 20 bases separating them. The germline V gene has CDR1 LNHDA and CDR2 SQIVND (reference sequence). The CDR3 loop spans 15 amino acids. DNA of the CDR3: TGTGCCAGTAGGAGAGGGCTGAGAGGTTCCGATGAGCAGTTCTTC. Translated: CASRRGLRGSDEQFF.

This clonotype turned up a few times. The CDR3 loop is CASSRGDFKNIQYF. DNA for the CDR3: TGCGCCAGCAGCCGCGGCGACTTTAAAAACATTCAGTACTTC. The rearrangement uses TRBV4-1 and TRBJ2-4, with D unresolved. Germline V lookup: CDR1 MGHRA, CDR2 YSYEKL. There are 14 residues in the CDR3. The V gene lost 4 bases and the J gene lost 4 bases, with 11 bases spanning the gap.

The chain recombines TRBV7-9 with TRBJ2-7; 8 positions agree with TRBD1. V dropped 5 bases and J dropped 1; count of bases not matched to a gene: 4. Germline CDR1 is SEHNR and CDR2 is FQNEAQ (reference sequence). The length of the CDR3 is 14 residues. As DNA, the CDR3 is TGTGCCAGCAGCCTGGACAGGGCGTCCTACGAGCAGTACGTC. Translation: CASSLDRASYEQYV.

The rearrangement uses TRBV6-2 or TRBV6-3 and TRBJ2-5, with 10 bases that match TRBD2. The CDR3 contains 15 residues. In germline, CDR1 is MNHEY, CDR2 SVGEGT. V lost 1 base to trimming and J lost 3 bases; unmatched junction nucleotides: 2. The CDR3 protein is CASSYFGLAEETQYF. DNA for the CDR3: TGTGCCAGCAGTTACTTCGGACTAGCGGAAGAGACCCAGTACTTC.

This clonotype appeared a few times. The gene calls are TRBV20-1 and TRBJ2-5, with D perhaps matching TRBD1 or TRBD2 (5 bases each). Trimming removed 6 bases from V and 4 bases from J, with 15 bases in between. CDR3 size: 13 residues. The germline V gene encodes CDR1 DFQATT and CDR2 SNEGSKA (reference sequence). CDR3 region: CSAQKGAGETQYF. The CDR3 nucleotides are TGCAGTGCCCAAAAAGGGGCGGGAGAGACCCAGTACTTC.

This clonotype was observed many times. The rearrangement joins TRBV4-1 to TRBJ1-6, with 7 bases lining up with TRBD1. The CDR3 is 18 residues long. The J segment lost 6 bases and the V segment lost 1 base, leaving 12 bases of the junction unmatched. Germline assignment: CDR1 MGHRA and CDR2 YSYEKL. CDR3 sequence: CASSQGTGQTTINSPLHF. The CDR3 DNA sequence: TGCGCCAGCAGCCAAGGGACAGGCCAGACTACTATTAATTCACCCCTCCACTTT.